The sample holds a few counts of the clone carrying this T cell receptor beta chain. Its antigen is unidentified. Germline V gives CDR1 MNHEY, CDR2 SVGEGT. CDR3 length: 15 amino acids. Trimming took 4 bases from V and 5 from J, leaving 17 bases between them. The sample comes from a study of response to subunit inactivated influenza vaccine. Points from the study as a whole: Each seasonal flu vaccination may recruit only limited new T cells, authors suggested.

TCRdb re-derived calls from the RT-PCR reads in MiXCR, one entry per CDR3 protein. In the table there are 450,000 to 500,000 distinct CDR3 sequences, 9.5% to 12% of which are singletons. This rearrangement joins TRBV6-2 or TRBV6-3 to TRBJ2-5; D might be TRBD1 or TRBD2, each matching 5 bases. The specimen was PBMCs from blood, collected around seven weeks after vaccination. The TCR originated in a man aged 50-60 years who received an inactivated influenza vaccine. CDR3 loop: CASSSPGLRWETQYF. The CDR3 nucleotides are TGTGCCAGCAGTTCCCCGGGGCTCCGGTGGGAGACCCAGTACTTC.